A single sample gave rise to the 7 T cell receptor beta chains below, sequenced in a study of T-cell reconstitution after alpha-beta-depleted transplantation in children (dated by TCRdb to 2016 to 2018). Per the publication, the treatment or condition label means: allogeneic hematopoietic cell transplantation with graft depleted of TCRalphabeta T cells and CD19 B cells. Libraries were built with PCR. Sequencing was carried out with an Illumina HiSeq 2500. To normalize quantification of the TCRbeta repertoire, the TCR libraries were built with molecular barcoding that relied on unique molecular identifiers. TCRdb reprocessed the public reads (quality trimming at Q25 with fastp, clone calling with MiXCR) and kept in-frame beta chains. Entries are consolidated by CDR3 protein sequence, retaining the most common genes and DNA. For this sample the table gives more than 200,000 distinct CDR3 sequences, of which over 15% were detected only once. The ten largest account for about 45% of the sample.

This material consisted of PBMCs, mostly from graft donor cells, taken 360 days after TCRalphabeta/CD19-depleted stem cell transplant. The receptors shown here come from a male patient aged 2-15 years who had a stem cell transplant for acute lymphoblastic leukemia, so the T cells may come from the graft donor.

This clonotype was seen at least ten times. The chain combines TRBV27 with TRBJ2-7; D is unresolved. This CDR3 has 15 amino acids. Trimming cost V 5 bases and J 1 base, with 15 bases left between them. From germline, CDR1 is MNHEY and CDR2 SMNVEV (reference sequence). CDR3 sequence (DNA): TGTGCCAGCAGTCCCGCTAGGACGTTTTCCTACGAGCAGTACTTC. This encodes CASSPARTFSYEQYF.

The table lists this clonotype with a few counts. This chain uses TRBV20-1 with TRBJ2-5; D ambiguous. Germline CDR1 reads DFQATT; CDR2 reads SNEGSKA (reference sequence). There are 14 residues in the CDR3. V was shortened by 1 base and J by 4 bases, with 13 bases between the two germline ends. For the CDR3, the DNA is TGCAGTGCTAGAGCCGACGGTCGAGGAGAGACCCAGTACTTC. Protein: CSARADGRGETQYF.

The chain employs TRBV29-1 and TRBJ2-1, with a possible D match to TRBD2 (6 bases). V gave up 4 bases and J gave up 6 bases, with 10 bases separating them. The CDR3 is 12 amino acids. Germline V gives CDR1 SQVTM, CDR2 ANQGSEA. The CDR3 region is CSVAPGVNEQFF. In DNA form, the CDR3 reads TGCAGCGTTGCCCCGGGAGTCAATGAGCAGTTCTTC.

In this sample, this clonotype turned up a few times. For the CDR3, the DNA is TGTGCCAGCAGCTCCCACAGGGGGCCGGGGACTGAAGCTTTCTTT. Protein product: CASSSHRGPGTEAFF. The J gene is TRBJ1-1, the V gene TRBV11-2; TRBD1 agrees at 9 bases. Germline CDR1 SGHAT, CDR2 FQNNGV. The V and J ends lost 4 bases and 5 bases, in that order; junction bases with no gene match: 8. CDR3 length: 15 amino acids.

There are a few counts of this clonotype. The chain recombines TRBV9 with TRBJ2-2; 10 nucleotides match TRBD2. CDR3 size: 16 residues. From germline, CDR1 is SGDLS and CDR2 YYNGEE. J was trimmed by 4 bases and V by 0 bases; bases with no gene match: 3. The CDR3 is CASSVEAGGLTGELFF. The CDR3 nucleotides read TGTGCCAGCAGCGTAGAAGCGGGGGGGCTCACCGGGGAGCTGTTTTTT.

This clonotype was recorded at least ten times. V gene TRBV19 combines with J gene TRBJ1-2, with D possibly being TRBD1 (5 bases). Trimming left V 3 bases short and J 7 bases short, with 27 bases between. This CDR3 spans 18 amino acids. CDR1 is LNHDA and CDR2 is SQIVND in the germline V gene (reference sequence). The CDR3 loop reads CASSILALGDDSPFGYTF. The CDR3 nucleotides are TGTGCCAGTAGTATCCTTGCGTTGGGAGATGACAGCCCTTTTGGCTACACCTTC. Full variable domain (missing parts from reference TRBV19 and TRBJ1-2): DGGITQSPKYLFRKEGQNVTLSCEQNLNHDAMYWYRQDPGQGLRLIYYSQIVNDFQKGDIAEGYSVSREKKESFPLTVTSAQKNPTAFYLCASSILALGDDSPFGYTFGSGTRLTVV.

This clonotype showed up just a few times. The DNA of the CDR3 is TGCGCCAGCAGCCACCAATGGGCGGGGCTCACAGATACGCAGTATTTT. This sequence encodes CASSHQWAGLTDTQYF. The chain joins TRBV4-3 to TRBJ2-3, with D possibly TRBD2 on 6 matching bases. V was cut by 3 bases and J by 2 bases, with 15 bases left in between. The germline V gene encodes CDR1 LGHNA and CDR2 YSLEER. The CDR3 totals 16 residues.